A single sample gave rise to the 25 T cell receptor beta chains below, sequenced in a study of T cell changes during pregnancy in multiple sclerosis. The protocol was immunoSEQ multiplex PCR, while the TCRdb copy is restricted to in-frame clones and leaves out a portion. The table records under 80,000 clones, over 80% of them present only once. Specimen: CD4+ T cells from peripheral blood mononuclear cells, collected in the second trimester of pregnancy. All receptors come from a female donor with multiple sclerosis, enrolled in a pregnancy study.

In DNA, the CDR3 is TGTGCCAGCAGACAGGACAGGGGCAATCAGCCCCAGCATTTT. The encoded protein is CASRQDRGNQPQHF. This chain uses TRBV6-5 with TRBJ1-5; TRBD1 matches at 8 bases. V shed 6 bases and J 2 bases; nucleotides not matched to a gene: 3. Germline V gene data show CDR1 as MNHEY and CDR2 as SVGAGI. The CDR3 covers 14 residues.

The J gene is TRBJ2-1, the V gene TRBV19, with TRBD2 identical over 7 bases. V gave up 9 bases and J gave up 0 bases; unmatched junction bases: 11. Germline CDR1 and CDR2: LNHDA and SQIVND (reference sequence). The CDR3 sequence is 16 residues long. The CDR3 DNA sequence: TGTGCCAGCCATCCGGGTTGGACTAGCTCCTACAATGAGCAGTTCTTC. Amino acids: CASHPGWTSSYNEQFF. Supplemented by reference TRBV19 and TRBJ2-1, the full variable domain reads DGGITQSPKYLFRKEGQNVTLSCEQNLNHDAMYWYRQDPGQGLRLIYYSQIVNDFQKGDIAEGYSVSREKKESFPLTVTSAQKNPTAFYLCASHPGWTSSYNEQFFGPGTRLTVL.

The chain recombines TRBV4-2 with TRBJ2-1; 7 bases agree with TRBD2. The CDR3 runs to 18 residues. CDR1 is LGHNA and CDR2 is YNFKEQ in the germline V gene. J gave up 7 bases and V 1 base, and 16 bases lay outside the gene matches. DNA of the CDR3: TGTGCCAGCAGCCAAGGGTTTGCGGGAGTTATGGGGAATAATGAGCAGTTCTTC. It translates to CASSQGFAGVMGNNEQFF.

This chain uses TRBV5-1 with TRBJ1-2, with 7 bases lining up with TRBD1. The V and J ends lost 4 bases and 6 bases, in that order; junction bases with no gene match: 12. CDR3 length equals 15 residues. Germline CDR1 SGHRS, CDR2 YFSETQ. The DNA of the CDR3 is TGCGCCAGCAGCGCGGATGGGGACAGTTTTCATGGCTACACCTTC. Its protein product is CASSADGDSFHGYTF.

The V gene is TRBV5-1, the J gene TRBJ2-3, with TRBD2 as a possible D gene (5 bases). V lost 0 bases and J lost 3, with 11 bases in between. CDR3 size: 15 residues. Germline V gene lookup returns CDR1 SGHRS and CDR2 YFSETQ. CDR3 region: CASSLVGDRTDTQYF. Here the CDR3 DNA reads TGCGCCAGCAGCTTGGTGGGAGATCGGACAGATACGCAGTATTTT.

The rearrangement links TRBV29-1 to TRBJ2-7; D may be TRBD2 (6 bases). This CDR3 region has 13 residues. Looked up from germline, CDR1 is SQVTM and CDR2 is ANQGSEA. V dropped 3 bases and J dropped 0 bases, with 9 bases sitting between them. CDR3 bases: TGCAGCGTTGAGGCCGGGAGCTCCTACGAGCAGTACTTC. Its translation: CSVEAGSSYEQYF.

The CDR3 bases are TGTGCCAGCTCCATTCTGACAGGGAACACTGAAGCTTTCTTT. It translates to CASSILTGNTEAFF. The gene calls are TRBV6-1 and TRBJ1-1, with D tentatively TRBD1 (6 bases). The CDR3 consists of 14 residues. Germline V gives CDR1 MNHNS, CDR2 SASEGT. V was clipped by 8 bases and J by 1 base, with 14 bases between them.

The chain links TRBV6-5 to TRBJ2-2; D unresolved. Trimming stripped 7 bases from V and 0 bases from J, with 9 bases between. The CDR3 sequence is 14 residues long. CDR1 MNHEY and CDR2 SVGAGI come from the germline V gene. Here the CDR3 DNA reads TGTGCCAGCATTGCTAAAACGAACACCGGGGAGCTGTTTTTT. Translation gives CASIAKTNTGELFF.

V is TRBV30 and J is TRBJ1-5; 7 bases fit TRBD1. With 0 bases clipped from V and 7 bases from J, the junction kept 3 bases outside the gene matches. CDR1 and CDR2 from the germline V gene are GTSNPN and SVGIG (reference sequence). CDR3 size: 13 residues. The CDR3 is CAWSVRGQQPQHF. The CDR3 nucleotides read TGTGCCTGGAGTGTACGGGGACAGCAGCCCCAGCATTTT.

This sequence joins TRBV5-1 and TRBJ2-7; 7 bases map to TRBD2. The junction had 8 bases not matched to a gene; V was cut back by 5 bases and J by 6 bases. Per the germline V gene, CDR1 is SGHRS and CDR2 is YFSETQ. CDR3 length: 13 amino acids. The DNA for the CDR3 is TGCGCCAGCAGACCTAACTGGGAGGGCGAGCAGTACTTC. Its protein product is CASRPNWEGEQYF.

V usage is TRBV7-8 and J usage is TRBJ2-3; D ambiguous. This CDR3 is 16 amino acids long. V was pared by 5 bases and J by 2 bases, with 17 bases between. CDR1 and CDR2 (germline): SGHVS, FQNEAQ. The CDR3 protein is CASSLKIKGVTDTQYF. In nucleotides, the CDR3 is TGTGCCAGCAGCCTTAAAATTAAAGGAGTCACAGATACGCAGTATTTT.

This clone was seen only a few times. In DNA form, the CDR3 reads TGTGCCTGGAGTGTATACTTTAGCAATCAGCCCCAGCATTTT. Residues: CAWSVYFSNQPQHF. The chain uses TRBV30 and TRBJ1-5; D is unclear. Between the trimmed V and J ends, which lost 0 bases and 0 bases, there was a span of 6 bases. The germline CDR1 and CDR2 sequences are GTSNPN and SVGIG (reference sequence). The CDR3 is 14 amino acids.

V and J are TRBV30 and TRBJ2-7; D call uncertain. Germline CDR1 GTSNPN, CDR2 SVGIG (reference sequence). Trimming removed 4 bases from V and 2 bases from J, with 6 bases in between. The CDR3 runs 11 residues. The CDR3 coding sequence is TGTGCCTGGAACACCGCCTACGAGCAGTACTTC. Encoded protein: CAWNTAYEQYF.

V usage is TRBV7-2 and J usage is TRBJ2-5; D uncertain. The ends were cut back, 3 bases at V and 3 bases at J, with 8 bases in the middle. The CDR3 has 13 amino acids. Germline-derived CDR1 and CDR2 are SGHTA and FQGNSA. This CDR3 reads CASSFANEETQYF. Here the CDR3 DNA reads TGTGCCAGCAGCTTCGCTAATGAAGAGACCCAGTACTTC.

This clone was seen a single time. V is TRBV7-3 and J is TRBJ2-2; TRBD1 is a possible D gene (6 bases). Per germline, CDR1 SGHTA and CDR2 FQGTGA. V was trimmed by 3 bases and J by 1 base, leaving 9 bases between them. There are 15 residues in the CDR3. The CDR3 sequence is CASSLGRGNTGELFF. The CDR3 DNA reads TGTGCCAGCAGCTTGGGCAGGGGGAACACCGGGGAGCTGTTTTTT.

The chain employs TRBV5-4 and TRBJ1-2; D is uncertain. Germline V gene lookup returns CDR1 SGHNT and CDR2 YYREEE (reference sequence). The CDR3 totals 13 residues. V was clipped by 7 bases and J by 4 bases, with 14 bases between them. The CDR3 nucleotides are TGTGCCAGCCGATCACAGCCTCCCTATGGCTACACCTTC. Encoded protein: CASRSQPPYGYTF.

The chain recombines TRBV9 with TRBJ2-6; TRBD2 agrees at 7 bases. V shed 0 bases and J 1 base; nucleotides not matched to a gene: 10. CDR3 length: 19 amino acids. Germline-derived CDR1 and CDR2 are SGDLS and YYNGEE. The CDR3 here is CASSVATGGGGSGANVLTF. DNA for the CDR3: TGTGCCAGCAGCGTAGCTACGGGGGGTGGGGGATCTGGGGCCAACGTCCTGACTTTC.

DNA of the CDR3: TGTGCCAGCAGCGCAACTCTAGCGGGGTACAATGAGCAGTTCTTC. Its translation: CASSATLAGYNEQFF. The chain carries TRBV9 and TRBJ2-1; 9 bases align to TRBD2. Trimming at V came to 3 bases and at J to 4 bases, leaving 5 bases not matched to a gene. The CDR3 spans 15 residues. The germline V gene encodes CDR1 SGDLS and CDR2 YYNGEE. The full variable domain, its missing parts supplied by reference TRBV9 and TRBJ2-1, is DSGVTQTPKHLITATGQRVTLRCSPRSGDLSVYWYQQSLDQGLQFLIQYYNGEERAKGNILERFSAQQFPDLHSELNLSSLELGDSALYFCASSATLAGYNEQFFGPGTRLTVL.

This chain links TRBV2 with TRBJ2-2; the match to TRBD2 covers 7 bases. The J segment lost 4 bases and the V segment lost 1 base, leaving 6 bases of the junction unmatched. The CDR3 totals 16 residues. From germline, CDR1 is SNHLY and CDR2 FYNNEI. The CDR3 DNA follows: TGTGCCAGCAGTGAAGATGCGGGAGTGGCCACCGGGGAGCTGTTTTTT. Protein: CASSEDAGVATGELFF.

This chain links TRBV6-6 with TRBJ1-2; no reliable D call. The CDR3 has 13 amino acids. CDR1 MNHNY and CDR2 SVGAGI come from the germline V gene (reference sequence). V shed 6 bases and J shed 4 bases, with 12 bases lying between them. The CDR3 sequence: CASSPPELYGYTF. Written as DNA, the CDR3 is TGTGCCAGCAGCCCCCCCGAACTCTATGGCTACACCTTC.

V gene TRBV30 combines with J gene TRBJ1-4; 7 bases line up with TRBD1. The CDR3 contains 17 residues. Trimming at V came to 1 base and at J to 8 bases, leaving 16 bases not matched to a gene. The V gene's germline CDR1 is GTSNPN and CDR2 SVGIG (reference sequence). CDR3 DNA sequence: TGTGCCTGGAGTGCGAGTAAGAGACAGGGTATTCGCGAAAAACTGTTTTTT. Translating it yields CAWSASKRQGIREKLFF.

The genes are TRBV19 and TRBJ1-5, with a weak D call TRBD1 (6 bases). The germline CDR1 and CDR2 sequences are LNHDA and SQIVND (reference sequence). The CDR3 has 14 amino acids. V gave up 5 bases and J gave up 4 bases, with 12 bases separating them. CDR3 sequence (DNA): TGTGCCAGTAGTTCACAGGGCCTTAATCAGCCCCAGCATTTT. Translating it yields CASSSQGLNQPQHF.

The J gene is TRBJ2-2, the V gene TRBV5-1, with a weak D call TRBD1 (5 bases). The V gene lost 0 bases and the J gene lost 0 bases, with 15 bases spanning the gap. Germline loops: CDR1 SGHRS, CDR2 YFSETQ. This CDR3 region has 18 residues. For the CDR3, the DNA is TGCGCCAGCAGCTTGGTTGGGGCAGCAGGAACGAACACCGGGGAGCTGTTTTTT. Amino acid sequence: CASSLVGAAGTNTGELFF. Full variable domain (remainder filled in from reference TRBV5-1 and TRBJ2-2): KAGVTQTPRYLIKTRGQQVTLSCSPISGHRSVSWYQQTPGQGLQFLFEYFSETQRNKGNFPGRFSGRQFSNSRSEMNVSTLELGDSALYLCASSLVGAAGTNTGELFFGEGSRLTVL.

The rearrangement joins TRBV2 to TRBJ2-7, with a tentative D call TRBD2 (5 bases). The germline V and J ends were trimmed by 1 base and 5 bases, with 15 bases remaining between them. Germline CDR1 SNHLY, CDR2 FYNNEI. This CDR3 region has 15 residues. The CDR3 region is CASSEGGRELDEQYF. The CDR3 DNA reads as TGTGCCAGCAGTGAAGGGGGTAGGGAGCTGGACGAGCAGTACTTC.

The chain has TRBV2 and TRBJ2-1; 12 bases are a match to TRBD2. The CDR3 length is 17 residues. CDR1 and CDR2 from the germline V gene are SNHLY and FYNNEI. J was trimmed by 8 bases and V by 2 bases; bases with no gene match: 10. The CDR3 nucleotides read TGTGCCAGCAGTGAAATGGGACTAGCGGGTGGGTCTCATGAGCAGTTCTTC. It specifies CASSEMGLAGGSHEQFF. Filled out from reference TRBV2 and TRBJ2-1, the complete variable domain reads EPEVTQTPSHQVTQMGQEVILRCVPISNHLYFYWYRQILGQKVEFLVSFYNNEISEKSEIFDDQFSVERPDGSNFTLKIRSTKLEDSAMYFCASSEMGLAGGSHEQFFGPGTRLTVL.